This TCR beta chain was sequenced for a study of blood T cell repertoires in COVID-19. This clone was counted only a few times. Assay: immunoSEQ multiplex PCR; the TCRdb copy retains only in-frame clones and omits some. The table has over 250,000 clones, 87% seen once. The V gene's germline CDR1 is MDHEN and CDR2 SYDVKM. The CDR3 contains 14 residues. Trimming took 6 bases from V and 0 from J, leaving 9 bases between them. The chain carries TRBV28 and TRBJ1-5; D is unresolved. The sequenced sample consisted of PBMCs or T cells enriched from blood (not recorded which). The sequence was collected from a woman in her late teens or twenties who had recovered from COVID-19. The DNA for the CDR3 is TGTGCCAGCAGCCCAGACTATAGCAATCAGCCCCAGCATTTT. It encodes CASSPDYSNQPQHF.